This entry features one TCR beta chain sequence. The antigen remains undetermined. These data come from a study of T cell repertoires in cytomegalovirus infection. Overall study findings and caveats: In two of eight donors, the top clonotype was HLA-C-restricted CMV-specific.

TCRdb re-called the reads through MiXCR, storing one row per CDR3 protein. The sample consists of roughly 500,000 distinct CDR3 sequences, about 42% of them appearing once. Source: cultured PBMCs, taken from culture after CMV antigen stimulation. The receptor was derived from a human donor in good health (CMV status not recorded). Some clones in this sample may be carry-over from other donors' samples.

The CDR3 bases are TGTGCCAGCAGTCTTTATCGGAGGAACACTGAAGCTTTCTTT. This gives the protein CASSLYRRNTEAFF. The chain recombines TRBV6-2 or TRBV6-3 with TRBJ1-1, with D uncertain. The CDR3 extends over 14 amino acids. Germline V lookup: CDR1 MNHEY, CDR2 SVGEGT. V was shortened by 5 bases and J by 1 base, with 11 bases between the two germline ends.